The 11 T cell receptor beta chains reported below all come from one sample, sequenced in a study of blood T cell repertoires in COVID-19. Generated by immunoSEQ multiplex PCR, the TCRdb table keeps only in-frame clones and is missing some. The sample has around 100,000 clones, around 90% seen once. Input material: peripheral blood. The receptors derive from a woman aged 50 to 60 with acute or convalescent COVID-19.

The chain joins TRBV28 to TRBJ2-7; 10 bases fit TRBD1. Germline CDR1 and CDR2: MDHEN and SYDVKM. The CDR3 has 15 residues. J was trimmed by 4 bases and V by 2 bases; bases with no gene match: 5. The CDR3 sequence: CASSLTTGGLYEQYF. The CDR3 bases are TGTGCCAGCAGTTTAACGACAGGGGGCCTGTACGAGCAGTACTTC.

The V and J genes are TRBV12-3 or TRBV12-4 and TRBJ1-2; no reliable D call. CDR3 length equals 12 residues. With 5 bases removed from V and 8 bases from J, the gap between germline ends came to 12 bases. The CDR3 coding sequence is TGTGCCAGCAGTCGAACGGGGTTCGGCTACACCTTC. It is translated as CASSRTGFGYTF.

The rearrangement joins TRBV24-1 to TRBJ2-5; a weak D match, TRBD2 (5 bases). V lost 5 bases and J lost 5, with 8 bases in between. The CDR3 sequence is 12 residues long. Per the germline V gene, CDR1 is KGHDR and CDR2 is SFDVKD. CDR3 coding DNA: TGTGCCACCAGTGCCCCGGGGGAGACCCAGTACTTC. It is translated as CATSAPGETQYF.

In its sample, this clone was seen once. The chain uses TRBV3-1 (or the pseudogene TRBV3-2) and TRBJ1-6, with D maybe TRBD1 (5 bases). Trimming removed 2 bases at V and 0 bases at J, with 11 bases between. This CDR3 comprises 17 residues. Germline values: CDR1 LGHDT, CDR2 YNNKEL (reference sequence). This CDR3 reads CASSQSTESSYNSPLHF. As DNA, the CDR3 is TGTGCCAGCAGCCAATCGACAGAGAGCTCCTATAATTCACCCCTCCACTTT.

The chain uses TRBV2 and TRBJ1-5; D may be TRBD1 (5 bases). From germline, CDR1 is SNHLY and CDR2 FYNNEI. With 6 bases removed from V and 6 bases from J, the gap between germline ends came to 18 bases. The CDR3 is made up of 15 amino acids. The CDR3 coding sequence is TGTGCCAGCAGGGAGGGAGGGGTTGCAACTCAGCCCCAGCATTTT. Protein sequence: CASREGGVATQPQHF.

The count of this clone is one. The chain couples TRBV28 to TRBJ1-2, with a tentative D call TRBD1 (5 bases). V lost 11 bases to trimming and J lost 2 bases, with 12 bases between them. This CDR3 spans 12 amino acids. Germline CDR1 and CDR2: MDHEN and SYDVKM. CDR3 region: CAVSPGNYGYTF. In DNA, the CDR3 is TGTGCCGTATCTCCAGGGAACTATGGCTACACCTTC.

This chain uses TRBV7-2 with TRBJ2-3, with D possibly being TRBD2 (5 bases). The CDR3 covers 14 residues. Germline V gene sequence: CDR1 SGHTA, CDR2 FQGNSA. The V end was cut by 4 bases, the J end by 7 bases, with 15 bases between. Here the CDR3 reads CASSSSGGRNTQYF. The CDR3 DNA follows: TGTGCCAGCAGCTCGTCGGGCGGGCGAAATACGCAGTATTTT.

The rearrangement links TRBV27 to TRBJ2-7, with TRBD2 matching 14 bases. From germline, CDR1 is MNHEY and CDR2 SMNVEV (reference sequence). Unmatched junction bases numbered 11, after V lost 4 bases and J lost 6 bases. The CDR3 runs 17 residues. The CDR3 is CASSSLRTSGRRGEQYF. For the CDR3, the DNA is TGTGCCAGCAGTTCTCTCCGGACTAGCGGGAGGAGGGGCGAGCAGTACTTC.

The table lists this clone with a few counts. The chain employs TRBV6-5 and TRBJ1-5; weak D call: TRBD1 (6 bases). This CDR3 comprises 14 residues. The V and J ends lost 4 bases and 9 bases respectively, with 16 bases between them. Germline CDR1 MNHEY, CDR2 SVGAGI. The DNA of the CDR3 is TGTGCCAGCAGTTCCACAGGGAGTCATCGGCCCCAGCATTTT. Translation: CASSSTGSHRPQHF.

The chain uses TRBV30 and TRBJ1-2, with a possible D match to TRBD1 (5 bases). Germline V CDR1 and CDR2: GTSNPN, SVGIG (reference sequence). CDR3 length equals 13 residues. V lost 1 base to trimming and J lost 4 bases, with 10 bases between them. Here the CDR3 reads CAWSGPGLYGYTF. For the CDR3, the DNA is TGTGCCTGGAGTGGCCCGGGACTCTATGGCTACACCTTC. The full variable domain, rest sourced from reference TRBV30 and TRBJ1-2, is SQTIHQWPATLVQPVGSPLSLECTVEGTSNPNLYWYRQAAGRGLQLLFYSVGIGQISSEVPQNLSASRPQDRQFILSSKKLLLSDSGFYLCAWSGPGLYGYTFGSGTRLTVV.

J is TRBJ1-3 and V is TRBV4-1, with a possible D match to TRBD1 (6 bases). V gave up 3 bases and J gave up 0 bases, with 12 bases separating them. Per the germline V gene, CDR1 is MGHRA and CDR2 is YSYEKL. The CDR3 is 16 amino acids. As DNA, the CDR3 is TGCGCCAGCAGCCAGGGGTTGACAGGCTCTGGAAACACCATATATTTT. This gives the protein CASSQGLTGSGNTIYF.